Each of the 30 T cell receptor beta chains below was sequenced from the same sample in a study of cytomegalovirus exposure and HLA in healthy donors. The PCR ran on 60 Vbeta and 13 Jbeta primers. The repertoire was sequenced with immunoSEQ multiplex PCR; TCRdb's copy has only in-frame clones and lacks some. The repertoire consists of some 140,000 clones, with 70% to 80% occurring once and the leading ten covering roughly 3.1%. The source material was PBMCs. The receptors stem from a man between 25 and 39 years old in good health and CMV-seronegative.

This chain links TRBV7-8 with TRBJ2-1; 10 bases align to TRBD2. Germline CDR1 SGHVS, CDR2 FQNEAQ. V trimming: 5 bases; J trimming: 10 bases; junction bases outside the gene matches: 8. The CDR3 runs 14 residues. The CDR3 nucleotides are TGTGCCAGCAGCACGACTAGCGGGCAAGACGAGCAGTTCTTC. Translation gives CASSTTSGQDEQFF.

J is TRBJ1-2 and V is TRBV4-2; D not certain. The ends were cut back, 4 bases at V and 4 bases at J, with 16 bases in the middle. The CDR3 extends over 15 amino acids. Per germline, CDR1 LGHNA and CDR2 YNFKEQ. CDR3 sequence reads: CASSPVKGGFYGYTF. Here the CDR3 DNA reads TGTGCCAGCAGCCCGGTCAAGGGAGGGTTCTATGGCTACACCTTC.

The chain couples TRBV6-5 to TRBJ2-1, with TRBD1 as a possible D gene (5 bases). CDR3 length: 14 residues. Trimming removed 5 bases from V and 5 bases from J, with 13 bases in between. Germline-derived CDR1 and CDR2 are MNHEY and SVGAGI. CDR3 region: CASSRQPENNEQFF. The CDR3 DNA reads TGTGCCAGCAGTCGACAGCCAGAAAACAATGAGCAGTTCTTC.

Only one count was recorded for this clone. This chain uses TRBV9 with TRBJ2-7; 7 bases are a match to TRBD2. This CDR3 is built from 13 residues. Germline CDR1 SGDLS, CDR2 YYNGEE. The V and J ends lost 2 bases and 7 bases, in that order; junction bases with no gene match: 6. As DNA, the CDR3 is TGTGCCAGCAGCGTGGGGGGGTTGCGGGAGCAGTACTTC. Its translation: CASSVGGLREQYF.

The chain recombines TRBV7-2 with TRBJ1-5; tentative D call: TRBD1 (5 bases). Trimming took off 5 bases at V and 6 bases at J, with 14 bases between the two ends. CDR1 is SGHTA, CDR2 FQGNSA, per germline. The CDR3 contains 14 residues. CDR3: CASSPGQGAQPQHF. CDR3 DNA sequence: TGTGCCAGCAGCCCCGGACAAGGGGCTCAGCCCCAGCATTTT.

This chain links TRBV9 with TRBJ1-6; 9 nucleotides agree with TRBD1. CDR3 size: 16 residues. Germline V CDR1 and CDR2: SGDLS, YYNGEE. J lost 6 bases, V lost 3 bases, and 7 bases had no gene match. The CDR3 DNA follows: TGTGCCAGCAGCGCCATGGACAGGGGAGGTAATTCACCCCTCCACTTT. Its translation: CASSAMDRGGNSPLHF.

This sequence joins TRBV9 and TRBJ1-1; D perhaps matches TRBD1 (6 bases). Germline lookup yields CDR1 SGDLS and CDR2 YYNGEE. The CDR3 totals 15 residues. V lost 5 bases to trimming and J lost 1 base, with 15 bases between them. CDR3 region: CASSETGTTNTEAFF. The CDR3 region has the DNA TGTGCCAGCAGTGAAACCGGGACAACGAACACTGAAGCTTTCTTT.

This chain's CDR3 is CASSKTLGQDEQYF. The CDR3, as DNA: TGTGCCAGCAGTAAAACCCTAGGACAGGACGAGCAGTACTTC. This sequence joins TRBV6-5 and TRBJ2-7; 7 positions match TRBD1. The CDR3 has 14 amino acids. Germline-derived CDR1 and CDR2 are MNHEY and SVGAGI. Trimming at V came to 5 bases and at J to 5 bases, leaving 9 bases not matched to a gene.

Only one count was recorded for this clone. V and J are TRBV7-8 and TRBJ2-2; 7 bases are a match to TRBD1. This CDR3 is 14 amino acids long. Looked up from germline, CDR1 is SGHVS and CDR2 is FQNEAQ. V gave up 10 bases and J gave up 7 bases; unmatched junction bases: 12. The CDR3 DNA reads as TGTGCCATCACGGGACAGTCTTCACTCGGGGAGCTGTTTTTT. The encoded protein is CAITGQSSLGELFF.

The sample holds one count of this clone. This chain links TRBV2 with TRBJ2-7; D gene unclear. The CDR3 has 12 amino acids. Looked up from germline, CDR1 is SNHLY and CDR2 is FYNNEI. Trimming took off 6 bases at V and 2 bases at J, with 8 bases between the two ends. Here the CDR3 DNA reads TGTGCCAGCAGGGGCAGTACCTACGAGCAGTACTTC. The encoded protein is CASRGSTYEQYF.

This rearrangement joins TRBV6-5 to TRBJ1-2; possible D gene TRBD1, 6 bases. Trimming left V 2 bases short and J 7 bases short, with 17 bases between. Germline V gene lookup returns CDR1 MNHEY and CDR2 SVGAGI. CDR3 size: 15 residues. The CDR3 sequence is CASSYPTGTGGGYTF. The DNA of the CDR3 is TGTGCCAGCAGTTACCCGACAGGAACCGGTGGTGGCTACACCTTC.

This clone has a single count. The chain joins TRBV6-5 to TRBJ1-5, with D possibly being TRBD1 (5 bases). Deletions cut 2 bases from V and 6 bases from J, with 11 bases between. The CDR3 is 14 residues long. Germline CDR1 reads MNHEY; CDR2 reads SVGAGI. CDR3 protein: CASSYGQPGQPQHF. CDR3 in DNA: TGTGCCAGCAGTTACGGACAACCGGGTCAGCCCCAGCATTTT.

This rearrangement joins TRBV4-2 to TRBJ2-3; the match to TRBD2 covers 9 bases. V was pared by 5 bases and J by 2 bases, with 5 bases of the junction left unmatched. CDR1 and CDR2 from the germline V gene are LGHNA and YNFKEQ. This CDR3 region has 15 residues. This CDR3 reads CASSSTSGLTDTQYF. In DNA form, the CDR3 reads TGTGCCAGCAGCTCGACTAGCGGTCTCACAGATACGCAGTATTTT.

The chain uses TRBV29-1 and TRBJ1-1; the D is unclear. Germline-derived CDR1 and CDR2 are SQVTM and ANQGSEA. This CDR3 spans 14 amino acids. The ends were cut back, 7 bases at V and 5 bases at J, with 20 bases in the middle. CDR3 in amino acids: CSAATALGWTEAFF. The CDR3 coding sequence is TGCAGCGCCGCCACCGCACTAGGGTGGACTGAAGCTTTCTTT.

This clone was seen just once. The chain carries TRBV28 and TRBJ2-7; 7 nucleotides agree with TRBD2. Germline trimming cut 3 bases from V and 0 bases from J; bases unmatched to any gene: 5. CDR3 length: 15 amino acids. Germline CDR1 reads MDHEN; CDR2 reads SYDVKM. The CDR3 DNA follows: TGTGCCAGCAGTTTTCGACGCGGGGGCTCCTACGAGCAGTACTTC. This encodes CASSFRRGGSYEQYF.

This clone was seen a few times. J is TRBJ2-5 and V is TRBV7-9; possible D gene TRBD2, 5 bases. CDR1 is SEHNR and CDR2 is FQNEAQ in the germline V gene (reference sequence). Trimming took off 4 bases at V and 5 bases at J, with 20 bases between the two ends. This CDR3 contains 16 residues. The CDR3 protein is CASSSPLSRGGETQYF. The DNA of the CDR3 is TGTGCCAGCAGCTCCCCTTTAAGTAGAGGCGGGGAGACCCAGTACTTC.

This clone was seen only a few times. The chain combines TRBV2 with TRBJ2-4; possibly TRBD2 for D (6 bases). Trimming took off 7 bases at V and 3 bases at J, with 10 bases between the two ends. The CDR3 is 13 residues long. The germline V gene encodes CDR1 SNHLY and CDR2 FYNNEI. In nucleotides, the CDR3 is TGTGCCAGCACACCTAGCGACAAAAACATTCAGTACTTC. Translated: CASTPSDKNIQYF. The full variable domain, in which reference TRBV2 and TRBJ2-4 provide the parts outside the CDR3, is EPEVTQTPSHQVTQMGQEVILRCVPISNHLYFYWYRQILGQKVEFLVSFYNNEISEKSEIFDDQFSVERPDGSNFTLKIRSTKLEDSAMYFCASTPSDKNIQYFGAGTRLSVL.

The rearrangement joins TRBV6-5 to TRBJ2-7, with D possibly TRBD1 on 6 matching bases. Germline lookup yields CDR1 MNHEY and CDR2 SVGAGI. V was pared by 6 bases and J by 3 bases, with 12 bases between. CDR3 length equals 13 residues. CDR3 DNA: TGTGCCAGCAGCCCGACAGGCGACTACGAGCAGTACTTC. This gives the protein CASSPTGDYEQYF.

V is TRBV7-9 and J is TRBJ2-7, with unresolved D. The V end was cut by 2 bases, the J end by 2 bases, with 10 bases between. Germline V gene lookup returns CDR1 SEHNR and CDR2 FQNEAQ (reference sequence). The CDR3 is 14 residues long. This CDR3 is CASSLNEETYEQYF. The CDR3, as DNA: TGTGCCAGCAGCTTAAATGAGGAGACCTACGAGCAGTACTTC.

CDR3 DNA sequence: TGTGCCAGCAGAATCGAGGGACTGGACTACGAGCAGTACTTC. Its protein is CASRIEGLDYEQYF. The chain links TRBV5-6 to TRBJ2-7; maybe TRBD2 (6 bases). V was cut by 5 bases and J by 3 bases, with 15 bases left in between. The germline gives CDR1 SGHDT, CDR2 YYEEEE. This CDR3 contains 14 residues.

The chain is built from TRBV5-6 and TRBJ2-3; 7 bases match TRBD1. This CDR3 comprises 14 residues. Trimming removed 3 bases from V and 2 bases from J; junction bases left unmatched: 3. Germline CDR1 reads SGHDT; CDR2 reads YYEEEE. CDR3 DNA: TGTGCCAGCAGCTGGGGACAGATCACAGATACGCAGTATTTT. Amino acids: CASSWGQITDTQYF.

The chain links TRBV6-5 to TRBJ2-7; 9 positions agree with TRBD1. The CDR3 runs 15 residues. Losses at the gene ends were 4 bases for V and 2 bases for J; bases not matched to a gene: 6. The germline V gene encodes CDR1 MNHEY and CDR2 SVGAGI. CDR3 in DNA: TGTGCCAGCAGTTCCACCGGGACAGGGACCTACGAGCAGTACTTC. Amino acids: CASSSTGTGTYEQYF.

This clone was seen a few times. J is TRBJ1-2 and V is TRBV6-5; 12 bases map to TRBD1. Germline loops: CDR1 MNHEY, CDR2 SVGAGI. Trimming took 2 bases from V and 8 from J; bases not matched to a gene: 6. The CDR3 runs to 15 residues. CDR3 DNA: TGTGCCAGCAGTTACACCTCCGGGACAGGGGGCGGCTACACCTTC. It translates to CASSYTSGTGGGYTF.

With respect to this clone: Different DNA sequences within this sample yield the same CDR3. CDR3: CASSQDPSGYEQYF. The CDR3 bases are TGCGCCAGCAGCCAAGATCCTAGCGGCTACGAGCAGTACTTC. The chain couples TRBV4-3 to TRBJ2-7, with 7 bases fitting TRBD2. The CDR3 totals 14 residues. V gave up 0 bases and J gave up 3 bases; unmatched junction bases: 2. The germline V gene has CDR1 LGHNA and CDR2 YSLEER.

V gene TRBV9 combines with J gene TRBJ2-2, with 9 bases that match TRBD2. This CDR3 contains 16 residues. CDR1 and CDR2 (germline): SGDLS, YYNGEE. Germline trimming cut 0 bases from V and 3 bases from J; bases unmatched to any gene: 3. CDR3 region: CASSVGIAGDTGELFF. The CDR3 DNA sequence: TGTGCCAGCAGCGTAGGTATAGCGGGAGACACCGGGGAGCTGTTTTTT. Full variable domain (remainder filled in from reference TRBV9 and TRBJ2-2): DSGVTQTPKHLITATGQRVTLRCSPRSGDLSVYWYQQSLDQGLQFLIQYYNGEERAKGNILERFSAQQFPDLHSELNLSSLELGDSALYFCASSVGIAGDTGELFFGEGSRLTVL.

This clone has a handful of counts. The chain joins TRBV6-1 to TRBJ2-2, with D unclear. This CDR3 is 16 amino acids long. Per the germline V gene, CDR1 is MNHNS and CDR2 is SASEGT. Trimming left V 2 bases short and J 0 bases short, with 10 bases between. CDR3 coding DNA: TGTGCCAGCAGTGAATCACAGAACGCGAACACCGGGGAGCTGTTTTTT. Residues: CASSESQNANTGELFF.

V gene TRBV6-4 combines with J gene TRBJ1-1; no reliable D call. This CDR3 comprises 13 residues. Germline lookup yields CDR1 MRHNA and CDR2 SNTAGT. Trimming shortened V by 6 bases and J by 1 base, and 9 bases separated the two germline ends. CDR3 bases: TGTGCCAGCAGCTTCGGGGAGAACACTGAAGCTTTCTTT. Its protein is CASSFGENTEAFF.

The rearrangement links TRBV27 to TRBJ2-1; 8 bases map to TRBD2. The CDR3 totals 15 residues. The trim removed 4 bases at V and 3 bases at J, leaving 5 bases unmatched. Germline CDR1 and CDR2: MNHEY and SMNVEV (reference sequence). CDR3 sequence (DNA): TGTGCCAGCAGTTACGGGAGGGCAGACTACAATGAGCAGTTCTTC. Encoded protein: CASSYGRADYNEQFF.

This chain connects TRBV28 to TRBJ1-6; D gene uncertain. V was shortened by 5 bases and J by 10 bases, with 15 bases between the two germline ends. CDR1 is MDHEN and CDR2 is SYDVKM in the germline V gene. CDR3 size: 14 residues. DNA of the CDR3: TGTGCCAGCAGTAAATCGGGTTTCGACTCACCCCTCCACTTT. Its protein is CASSKSGFDSPLHF.

The gene calls are TRBV30 and TRBJ2-4, with TRBD1 as a possible D gene (5 bases). The V gene's germline CDR1 is GTSNPN and CDR2 SVGIG (reference sequence). The CDR3 is 13 residues long. Trimming shortened V by 4 bases and J by 5 bases, and 12 bases separated the two germline ends. In DNA, the CDR3 is TGTGCCTGGAATCTCGACAGTCAAAACATTCAGTACTTC. Translation gives CAWNLDSQNIQYF.